This entry lists 31 T cell receptor beta chains sequenced from one sample in a study of OX40 agonist ivuxolimab in advanced cancers. The protocol used for the library was the immunoSEQ multiplex PCR assay. The table comes from immuneACCESS by way of TCRdb, which keeps in-frame sequences with V and J called. Part of the clones is missing from these tables; in studies checked, under half for an unresolved V gene and the rest for unknown reasons. Within this sample are some 57,000 clones, with roughly 86% of them counted one time only. Less than 1.1% of the sample is taken by the ten largest. The sequences come from CD4+ or CD8+ T cells sorted from blood, collected in a trial of the OX40 agonist ivuxolimab. All receptors come from an adult with an advanced solid tumor such as melanoma, head and neck, liver or kidney cancer.

The chain couples TRBV11-2 to TRBJ2-7; TRBD1 agrees at 7 bases. Germline loops: CDR1 SGHAT, CDR2 FQNNGV. This CDR3 contains 13 residues. After removal of 4 bases from V and 5 bases from J, the junction contained 5 bases not matched to a gene. Here the CDR3 reads CASSSDRANEQYF. The CDR3 DNA is TGTGCCAGCAGCTCCGACAGGGCAAACGAGCAGTACTTC.

This clone was recorded a few times. This sequence joins TRBV5-1 and TRBJ1-5; no reliable D call. Germline V gene lookup returns CDR1 SGHRS and CDR2 YFSETQ. Trimming shortened V by 0 bases and J by 6 bases, and 7 bases separated the two germline ends. The CDR3 sequence is 13 residues long. CDR3 bases: TGCGCCAGCAGCTTGGCCGATGGTCAGCCCCAGCATTTT. Translating it yields CASSLADGQPQHF. Complete variable domain (other parts from reference TRBV5-1 and TRBJ1-5): KAGVTQTPRYLIKTRGQQVTLSCSPISGHRSVSWYQQTPGQGLQFLFEYFSETQRNKGNFPGRFSGRQFSNSRSEMNVSTLELGDSALYLCASSLADGQPQHFGDGTRLSIL.

The rearrangement uses TRBV5-1 and TRBJ2-4; D not certain. This CDR3 has 18 amino acids. Deletions cut 0 bases from V and 0 bases from J, with 16 bases between. The germline V gene has CDR1 SGHRS and CDR2 YFSETQ. The CDR3 coding sequence is TGCGCCAGCAGCTTGGGTCCACAGCAAGAGTTAGCCAAAAACATTCAGTACTTC. Translation gives CASSLGPQQELAKNIQYF.

V usage is TRBV19 and J usage is TRBJ1-3; D unresolved. Trimming cost V 3 bases and J 0 bases, with 9 bases left between them. CDR1 and CDR2 (germline): LNHDA, SQIVND (reference sequence). CDR3 length: 15 residues. The CDR3 here is CASSIEASSGNTIYF. The CDR3, as DNA: TGTGCCAGTAGTATTGAGGCTTCCTCTGGAAACACCATATATTTT.

This clone was recorded only once. This sequence joins TRBV29-1 and TRBJ2-1; possibly TRBD2 for D (6 bases). CDR1 SQVTM and CDR2 ANQGSEA come from the germline V gene. Between the trimmed V and J ends, which lost 3 bases and 6 bases, there was a span of 12 bases. The CDR3 has 13 residues. CDR3 DNA: TGCAGCGTTGATGAGACTAGAAGCAATGAGCAGTTCTTC. Residues: CSVDETRSNEQFF.

This clone turned up a few times. This chain joins TRBV7-2 and TRBJ2-3; 7 bases match TRBD2. Per germline, CDR1 SGHTA and CDR2 FQGNSA. The J segment lost 3 bases and the V segment lost 5 bases, leaving 5 bases of the junction unmatched. The length of the CDR3 is 14 residues. CDR3 residues: CASSGRAGTDTQYF. The CDR3 coding sequence is TGTGCCAGCAGCGGGAGGGCGGGGACAGATACGCAGTATTTT.

The J gene is TRBJ1-1, the V gene TRBV30; D might be TRBD1 (5 bases). Germline V CDR1 and CDR2: GTSNPN, SVGIG (reference sequence). V lost 5 bases and J lost 11, with 21 bases in between. The CDR3 runs to 13 residues. The CDR3 protein is CAWRQGEWSGAFF. The CDR3 nucleotides are TGTGCCTGGCGCCAAGGGGAATGGAGTGGGGCTTTCTTT.

This sequence joins TRBV5-1 and TRBJ2-1; D is possibly TRBD1 or TRBD2 (5 bases each). Germline CDR1 is SGHRS and CDR2 is YFSETQ. The CDR3 covers 17 residues. Deletions cut 1 base from V and 0 bases from J, with 14 bases between. CDR3 protein: CASSLYGGYSSYNEQFF. The DNA of the CDR3 is TGCGCCAGCAGCTTGTATGGGGGTTACAGCTCCTACAATGAGCAGTTCTTC.

This sequence joins TRBV9 and TRBJ2-3; D possibly corresponds to TRBD1 (6 bases). The CDR3 has 16 residues. The V and J ends lost 3 bases and 1 base respectively, with 15 bases between them. Germline assignment: CDR1 SGDLS and CDR2 YYNGEE. The CDR3 loop reads CASSAGQKGGTDTQYF. CDR3 bases: TGTGCCAGCAGCGCAGGACAGAAGGGAGGCACAGATACGCAGTATTTT. The full variable domain, rest sourced from reference TRBV9 and TRBJ2-3, is DSGVTQTPKHLITATGQRVTLRCSPRSGDLSVYWYQQSLDQGLQFLIQYYNGEERAKGNILERFSAQQFPDLHSELNLSSLELGDSALYFCASSAGQKGGTDTQYFGPGTRLTVL.

The chain has TRBV5-4 and TRBJ2-2; 10 nucleotides match TRBD1. The germline V gene has CDR1 SGHNT and CDR2 YYREEE (reference sequence). V was clipped by 3 bases and J by 2 bases; unmatched bases: 4. This CDR3 has 16 residues. The CDR3 reads CASSWGTGANTGELFF. The CDR3 nucleotides are TGTGCCAGCAGCTGGGGGACAGGGGCAAACACCGGGGAGCTGTTTTTT.

In its sample, this clone was seen once. The chain links TRBV18 to TRBJ2-1; TRBD1 agrees at 7 bases. V was pared by 3 bases and J by 2 bases, with 4 bases of the junction left unmatched. Germline V gene lookup returns CDR1 KGHSH and CDR2 LQKENI. This CDR3 region has 15 residues. The chain's CDR3 is CASSPGTVTYNEQFF. CDR3 sequence (DNA): TGTGCCAGCTCACCTGGGACAGTAACCTACAATGAGCAGTTCTTC.

V is TRBV10-1 and J is TRBJ2-3; D is perhaps TRBD1 or TRBD2 (6 bases each). The CDR3 loop spans 15 amino acids. V was shortened by 4 bases and J by 3 bases, with 14 bases between the two germline ends. Germline V lookup: CDR1 WNHNN, CDR2 SYGVQD (reference sequence). CDR3 sequence reads: CASSVGGGGTDTQYF. In DNA, the CDR3 is TGCGCCAGCAGTGTCGGCGGAGGGGGAACAGATACGCAGTATTTT.

This clone was seen a handful of times. The rearrangement links TRBV7-2 to TRBJ2-2; D is uncertain. Germline V lookup: CDR1 SGHTA, CDR2 FQGNSA. V was pared by 1 base and J by 4 bases, with 10 bases between. The CDR3 spans 15 residues. CDR3 residues: CASSLGLGLTGELFF. The CDR3 bases are TGTGCCAGCAGCTTAGGCCTCGGGCTCACCGGGGAGCTGTTTTTT.

J is TRBJ2-7 and V is TRBV28; 10 nucleotides align to TRBD2. The V and J ends lost 9 bases and 7 bases, in that order; junction bases with no gene match: 9. The CDR3 loop spans 13 amino acids. Germline assignment: CDR1 MDHEN and CDR2 SYDVKM. CDR3 region: CASRRSGRFEQYF. For the CDR3, the DNA is TGTGCCAGTCGCCGTAGCGGGAGGTTTGAGCAGTACTTC.

This clone has only a few counts. The chain combines TRBV4-2 with TRBJ1-5; D remains unclear. The CDR3 is made up of 14 amino acids. The germline V gene has CDR1 LGHNA and CDR2 YNFKEQ. Trimming stripped 0 bases from V and 7 bases from J, with 10 bases between. The CDR3 loop is CASSQDEGTQPQHF. The DNA of the CDR3 is TGTGCCAGCAGCCAAGATGAGGGAACCCAGCCCCAGCATTTT.

The chain couples TRBV4-1 to TRBJ2-7; D is possibly TRBD1 (5 bases). Germline loops: CDR1 MGHRA, CDR2 YSYEKL. The CDR3 totals 14 residues. V was trimmed by 4 bases and J by 3 bases, leaving 13 bases between them. This CDR3 reads CASSRVDRSYEQYF. DNA for the CDR3: TGCGCCAGCAGCCGCGTCGACAGAAGCTACGAGCAGTACTTC.

CDR3 DNA sequence: TGTGCCAGCAGTTTGGGCCGGGGGCCAAAGAACACCGGGGAGCTGTTTTTT. Translating gives CASSLGRGPKNTGELFF. The chain joins TRBV28 to TRBJ2-2; D may correspond to TRBD1 or TRBD2 (6 bases each). The CDR3 is 17 amino acids. Looked up from germline, CDR1 is MDHEN and CDR2 is SYDVKM. V lost 3 bases, J lost 1 base, and 15 bases lay in between.

J is TRBJ2-7 and V is TRBV7-9; tentatively, D is TRBD1 (6 bases). The CDR3 is made up of 13 amino acids. CDR1 is SEHNR and CDR2 is FQNEAQ in the germline V gene (reference sequence). Trimming removed 3 bases at V and 11 bases at J, with 17 bases between. Written as DNA, the CDR3 is TGTGCCAGCAGCTTTGGGACACCCGCACGGGAGTACTTC. Translating it yields CASSFGTPAREYF.

This clone was recorded once. The chain couples TRBV15 to TRBJ2-5; D might be TRBD1 or TRBD2, each matching 5 bases. Trimming took 0 bases from V and 5 from J, leaving 10 bases between them. Per germline, CDR1 LNHNV and CDR2 YYDKDF (reference sequence). The CDR3 spans 14 residues. The CDR3 here is CATSRDREGETQYF. The CDR3 bases are TGTGCCACCAGCAGAGATCGAGAGGGGGAGACCCAGTACTTC.

The chain recombines TRBV28 with TRBJ1-1, with D perhaps matching TRBD1 (6 bases). This CDR3 has 13 residues. The germline V gene has CDR1 MDHEN and CDR2 SYDVKM. Trimming removed 6 bases at V and 11 bases at J, with 19 bases between. The CDR3 bases are TGTGCCAGCAGGACTACAGGGAGGCCTGGGGCTTTCTTT. This sequence encodes CASRTTGRPGAFF.

J is TRBJ1-6 and V is TRBV5-1; TRBD1 aligns across 7 bases. J gave up 7 bases and V 5 bases, and 3 bases lay outside the gene matches. Per germline, CDR1 SGHRS and CDR2 YFSETQ. The length of the CDR3 is 13 residues. The CDR3: CASRRDSNSPLHF. The CDR3 region has the DNA TGCGCCAGCAGACGGGACAGCAATTCACCCCTCCACTTT. Variable domain in full (rest from reference TRBV5-1 and TRBJ1-6): KAGVTQTPRYLIKTRGQQVTLSCSPISGHRSVSWYQQTPGQGLQFLFEYFSETQRNKGNFPGRFSGRQFSNSRSEMNVSTLELGDSALYLCASRRDSNSPLHFGNGTRLTVT.

The rearrangement uses TRBV7-2 and TRBJ1-2, with D possibly being TRBD1 (5 bases). The V end lost 1 base, the J end lost 2 bases, and 8 bases lay between the germline ends. CDR3 length: 14 amino acids. Germline CDR1 reads SGHTA; CDR2 reads FQGNSA. The CDR3 region is CASSLGGFNYGYTF. The CDR3, as DNA: TGTGCCAGCAGCTTAGGGGGGTTCAACTATGGCTACACCTTC.

Only a few counts were recorded for this clone. The genes are TRBV9 and TRBJ2-5; the match to TRBD2 covers 7 bases. Trimming removed 1 base from V and 2 bases from J; junction bases left unmatched: 2. Germline lookup yields CDR1 SGDLS and CDR2 YYNGEE. There are 14 residues in the CDR3. CDR3 nucleotide sequence: TGTGCCAGCAGCGTATCAGCGGGGCAAGAGACCCAGTACTTC. It encodes CASSVSAGQETQYF.

V is TRBV2 and J is TRBJ1-1; D unresolved. Germline CDR1 is SNHLY and CDR2 is FYNNEI. CDR3 length: 11 amino acids. Trimming pared 4 bases from V and 11 bases from J, leaving 11 bases between. Written as DNA, the CDR3 is TGTGCCAGCAGTGTGGAGGGAACGGCTTTCTTT. Amino acids: CASSVEGTAFF.

V and J are TRBV28 and TRBJ1-5; 7 bases are a match to TRBD1. The CDR3 has 12 residues. Trimming removed 7 bases from V and 5 bases from J; junction bases left unmatched: 2. Germline values: CDR1 MDHEN, CDR2 SYDVKM. CDR3 DNA sequence: TGTGCCAGCAAAACAGGGGATCAGCCCCAGCATTTT. It yields the protein CASKTGDQPQHF.

The genes are TRBV6-6 and TRBJ1-6; no clear D. V was trimmed by 8 bases and J by 9 bases, leaving 8 bases between them. This CDR3 contains 11 residues. Germline V gives CDR1 MNHNY, CDR2 SVGAGI (reference sequence). The CDR3 loop is CASGWSSPLHF. CDR3 DNA: TGTGCCAGCGGGTGGAGTTCACCCCTCCACTTT.

This clone was seen more than once but under ten times. Other DNA sequences within the sample encode an identical CDR3. V usage is TRBV7-9 and J usage is TRBJ2-7; D is uncertain. The CDR3 has 13 amino acids. Germline CDR1 is SEHNR and CDR2 is FQNEAQ (reference sequence). V lost 1 base, J lost 2 bases, and 6 bases lay in between. DNA for the CDR3: TGTGCCAGCAGCTTAGTTGGCGCCTACGAGCAGTACTTC. This sequence encodes CASSLVGAYEQYF.

This chain links TRBV11-2 with TRBJ1-4; a weak D match, TRBD1 (5 bases). CDR3 length: 13 residues. Germline V gives CDR1 SGHAT, CDR2 FQNNGV. Trimming took off 3 bases at V and 8 bases at J, with 10 bases between the two ends. In nucleotides, the CDR3 is TGTGCCAGCAGCTTCGGGGAGGGGGAAAAACTGTTTTTT. It codes for CASSFGEGEKLFF.

The chain is built from TRBV7-9 and TRBJ1-2; D remains ambiguous. The CDR3 runs 14 residues. V was shortened by 1 base and J by 2 bases, with 8 bases between the two germline ends. Germline lookup yields CDR1 SEHNR and CDR2 FQNEAQ (reference sequence). The CDR3 sequence: CASSLDNSNYGYTF. In nucleotides, the CDR3 is TGTGCCAGCAGCTTAGATAATAGCAACTATGGCTACACCTTC.

The J gene is TRBJ2-5, the V gene TRBV7-2; 8 bases fit TRBD1. V lost 1 base to trimming and J lost 4 bases; unmatched junction nucleotides: 2. The CDR3 covers 14 residues. Germline V lookup: CDR1 SGHTA, CDR2 FQGNSA. The CDR3 DNA follows: TGTGCCAGCAGCTTAGGGACAGGGCGAGAGACCCAGTACTTC. This gives the protein CASSLGTGRETQYF.

The count of this clone is one. The rearrangement links TRBV10-3 to TRBJ2-1; 7 bases map to TRBD1. With V trimmed by 9 bases and J by 1 base, 6 bases remained unmatched. The CDR3 extends over 14 amino acids. CDR1 and CDR2 from the germline V gene are ENHRY and SYGVKD. The CDR3 loop is CAIRDRASYNEQFF. For the CDR3, the DNA is TGTGCCATTCGAGACAGGGCTTCCTACAATGAGCAGTTCTTC.